The 22 T cell receptor beta chains in this list originate from one sample, sequenced in a study of response to subunit inactivated influenza vaccine. TCRdb called the RT-PCR reads again in MiXCR, with one record for every CDR3 protein. The sample lists a few hundred thousand distinct CDR3 sequences; 13% to 15% were seen once. Source: PBMCs from blood, taken 11 to 12 days after vaccination. The receptors shown here come from a man between 45 and 60 years old who received an inactivated influenza vaccine.

This chain connects TRBV4-2 to TRBJ1-1, with D maybe TRBD1 (5 bases). CDR1 is LGHNA, CDR2 YNFKEQ, per germline. The CDR3 loop spans 13 amino acids. Trimming cost V 6 bases and J 0 bases, with 8 bases left between them. The CDR3 nucleotides are TGTGCCAGCAGACCGACAGTGAACACTGAAGCTTTCTTT. Translation gives CASRPTVNTEAFF.

This clonotype was seen more than once but under ten times. The V gene is TRBV20-1, the J gene TRBJ1-5, with D possibly being TRBD1 (6 bases). Per germline, CDR1 DFQATT and CDR2 SNEGSKA (reference sequence). V shed 2 bases and J shed 5 bases, with 13 bases lying between them. The CDR3 covers 14 residues. CDR3 amino acids: CSARSWAGDQPQHF. Here the CDR3 DNA reads TGCAGTGCTAGATCGTGGGCAGGGGATCAGCCCCAGCATTTT.

The sample holds many counts of this clonotype. This rearrangement joins TRBV20-1 to TRBJ2-3, with D unclear. V gave up 0 bases and J gave up 8 bases, with 12 bases separating them. The CDR3 totals 13 residues. Germline V gene lookup returns CDR1 DFQATT and CDR2 SNEGSKA (reference sequence). In DNA form, the CDR3 reads TGCAGTGCTAGAGACTCCTTTGTCCTTACGCAGTATTTT. It is translated as CSARDSFVLTQYF.

The rearrangement uses TRBV9 and TRBJ1-2; D unclear. V was shortened by 3 bases and J by 8 bases, with 14 bases between the two germline ends. Germline CDR1 is SGDLS and CDR2 is YYNGEE. The CDR3 runs 13 residues. Here the CDR3 reads CASSGHPIDGYTF. The CDR3 DNA reads TGTGCCAGCAGCGGACACCCGATCGACGGCTACACCTTC.

This chain connects TRBV6-4 to TRBJ2-1, with 9 bases identical to TRBD2. The CDR3 contains 15 residues. The V gene end was trimmed by 0 bases and the J gene end by 7 bases; junction bases not matched to a gene: 4. CDR1 is MRHNA, CDR2 SNTAGT, per germline. The CDR3 loop reads CASSDSGLAGNEQFF. The CDR3 nucleotides are TGTGCCAGCAGTGACTCGGGACTAGCCGGGAATGAGCAGTTCTTC.

The gene calls are TRBV27 and TRBJ1-2, with D maybe TRBD1 (5 bases). There are 16 residues in the CDR3. Germline V CDR1 and CDR2: MNHEY, SMNVEV (reference sequence). The V gene lost 1 base and the J gene lost 4 bases, with 16 bases spanning the gap. This CDR3 reads CASSLFGGTSSYGYTF. The CDR3 region has the DNA TGTGCCAGCAGTTTATTCGGGGGGACGAGTAGCTATGGCTACACCTTC.

The chain couples TRBV7-9 to TRBJ1-6; no definite D call. Germline-derived CDR1 and CDR2 are SEHNR and FQNEAQ (reference sequence). The V end was cut by 6 bases, the J end by 6 bases, with 9 bases between. There are 13 residues in the CDR3. CDR3 coding DNA: TGTGCCAGCAGTTCCGGGGTTAATTCACCCCTCCACTTT. It encodes CASSSGVNSPLHF. The whole variable domain, filled in from reference TRBV7-9 and TRBJ1-6, reads DTGVSQNPRHKITKRGQNVTFRCDPISEHNRLYWYRQTLGQGPEFLTYFQNEAQLEKSRLLSDRFSAERPKGSFSTLEIQRTEQGDSAMYLCASSSGVNSPLHFGNGTRLTVT.

This chain joins TRBV2 and TRBJ1-1; unclear D gene. Germline CDR1 is SNHLY and CDR2 is FYNNEI. Trimming cost V 3 bases and J 3 bases, with 5 bases left between them. The CDR3 runs 12 residues. This chain's CDR3 is CASSDSDTEAFF. DNA for the CDR3: TGTGCCAGCAGTGACAGTGACACTGAAGCTTTCTTT.

This rearrangement joins TRBV15 to TRBJ2-3, with 12 bases matching TRBD2. The length of the CDR3 is 18 residues. Losses at the gene ends were 0 bases for V and 0 bases for J; bases not matched to a gene: 4. Germline CDR1 is LNHNV and CDR2 is YYDKDF (reference sequence). The CDR3 loop reads CATSRDWTSGTSTDTQYF. CDR3 DNA sequence: TGTGCCACCAGCAGAGATTGGACTAGCGGGACTAGCACAGATACGCAGTATTTT.

This clonotype was counted only a few times. The rearrangement joins TRBV24-1 to TRBJ2-3; 13 nucleotides line up with TRBD2. The trim removed 4 bases at V and 4 bases at J, leaving 4 bases unmatched. CDR3 length: 16 residues. The germline CDR1 and CDR2 sequences are KGHDR and SFDVKD. Written as DNA, the CDR3 is TGTGCCACCAGTGAGCCGACTAGCGGGGGGTCAGATACGCAGTATTTT. Translating it yields CATSEPTSGGSDTQYF.

This clonotype was seen only a few times. This CDR3 reads CASREAAGGLYEQFF. CDR3 in DNA: TGCGCCAGCAGAGAGGCAGCGGGAGGTTTATATGAGCAGTTCTTC. This chain joins TRBV5-1 and TRBJ2-1; TRBD2 aligns across 9 bases. This CDR3 is built from 15 residues. Germline lookup yields CDR1 SGHRS and CDR2 YFSETQ. After removal of 5 bases from V and 8 bases from J, the junction contained 11 bases not matched to a gene.

There are a few counts of this clonotype. The chain couples TRBV29-1 to TRBJ2-7; D is undetermined. The ends were cut back, 4 bases at V and 4 bases at J, with 8 bases in the middle. The germline CDR1 and CDR2 sequences are SQVTM and ANQGSEA. The CDR3 covers 11 residues. This CDR3 reads CSVALGYEQYF. The DNA of the CDR3 is TGCAGCGTTGCGCTGGGGTACGAGCAGTACTTC.

The chain carries TRBV4-2 and TRBJ1-1; 8 bases line up with TRBD1. The CDR3 consists of 15 residues. Germline loops: CDR1 LGHNA, CDR2 YNFKEQ. Germline trimming cut 1 base from V and 4 bases from J; bases unmatched to any gene: 5. This chain's CDR3 is CASSQATQGGTEAFF. CDR3 nucleotides: TGTGCCAGCAGCCAAGCCACACAGGGGGGCACTGAAGCTTTCTTT.

V gene TRBV5-6 combines with J gene TRBJ2-1; TRBD1 might be the D (5 bases). Germline lookup yields CDR1 SGHDT and CDR2 YYEEEE. The CDR3 has 20 residues. V was cut by 1 base and J by 2 bases, with 25 bases left in between. CDR3 region: CASSLLKVCRGRVPYNEQFF. CDR3 in DNA: TGTGCCAGCAGCTTGTTGAAGGTTTGTAGGGGCAGGGTGCCCTACAATGAGCAGTTCTTC. Full variable domain (missing parts from reference TRBV5-6 and TRBJ2-1): DAGVTQSPTHLIKTRGQQVTLRCSPKSGHDTVSWYQQALGQGPQFIFQYYEEEERQRGNFPDRFSGHQFPNYSSELNVNALLLGDSALYLCASSLLKVCRGRVPYNEQFFGPGTRLTVL.

This chain connects TRBV6-2 or TRBV6-3 to TRBJ2-2; D gene unclear. V was shortened by 7 bases and J by 4 bases, with 10 bases between the two germline ends. Germline CDR1 reads MNHEY; CDR2 reads SVGEGT. The CDR3 spans 13 residues. CDR3: CASNQDITGELFF. The DNA for the CDR3 is TGTGCCAGCAATCAGGATATCACCGGGGAGCTGTTTTTT.

This clonotype was recorded many times. This chain connects TRBV7-8 to TRBJ2-4; D gene unclear. CDR1 SGHVS and CDR2 FQNEAQ come from the germline V gene. The CDR3 has 15 residues. The V and J ends lost 1 base and 8 bases respectively, with 15 bases between them. CDR3 sequence reads: CASSLEVKTWDIQYF. The CDR3 DNA reads as TGTGCCAGCAGCTTAGAGGTCAAAACTTGGGACATTCAGTACTTC.

Only a few counts were recorded for this clonotype. CDR3 nucleotide sequence: TGTGCCAGCACCCCCAGGACTAGCGGGAGCGTTCACCGGCCTGAATTGAACACCGGGGAGCTGTTTTTT. It yields the protein CASTPRTSGSVHRPELNTGELFF. This sequence joins TRBV25-1 and TRBJ2-2; 13 positions agree with TRBD2. V was pared by 7 bases and J by 1 base, with 24 bases of the junction left unmatched. Germline CDR1 is MGHDK and CDR2 is SYGVNS. The length of the CDR3 is 23 residues. Together with reference TRBV25-1 and TRBJ2-2, the CDR3 gives the full variable domain: EADIYQTPRYLVIGTGKKITLECSQTMGHDKMYWYQQDPGMELHLIHYSYGVNSTEKGDLSSESTVSRIRTEHFPLTLESARPSHTSQYLCASTPRTSGSVHRPELNTGELFFGEGSRLTVL.

At least ten counts were recorded for this clonotype. V usage is TRBV29-1 and J usage is TRBJ2-7; D not certain. Germline values: CDR1 SQVTM, CDR2 ANQGSEA. Trimming stripped 5 bases from V and 6 bases from J, with 17 bases between. The CDR3 is 13 amino acids. The CDR3 nucleotides are TGCAGCGTTACATACGCTAGATTCGGCGAGCAGTACTTC. This codes for CSVTYARFGEQYF.

The rearrangement joins TRBV7-2 to TRBJ2-7, with D possibly being TRBD2 (5 bases). V was pared by 1 base and J by 2 bases, with 12 bases between. CDR3 length: 15 amino acids. Germline CDR1 SGHTA, CDR2 FQGNSA. CDR3 protein: CASSLVGEGTYEQYF. CDR3 sequence (DNA): TGTGCCAGCAGCTTAGTGGGCGAGGGTACCTACGAGCAGTACTTC. The full variable domain, completed using reference TRBV7-2 and TRBJ2-7, is GAGVSQSPSNKVTEKGKDVELRCDPISGHTALYWYRQSLGQGLEFLIYFQGNSAPDKSGLPSDRFSAERTGGSVSTLTIQRTQQEDSAVYLCASSLVGEGTYEQYFGPGTRLTVT.

The chain joins TRBV4-1 to TRBJ2-1, with unresolved D. The CDR3 totals 16 residues. Germline CDR1 reads MGHRA; CDR2 reads YSYEKL. With 1 base removed from V and 8 bases from J, the gap between germline ends came to 18 bases. CDR3 residues: CASSQVDRAPSYEQFF. DNA for the CDR3: TGCGCCAGCAGCCAAGTTGACCGGGCTCCAAGTTATGAGCAGTTCTTC.

This clonotype was seen many times. The CDR3 DNA sequence: TGCGCCAGCAGCCAAGATAGGACAGGTTTTCGGAGCTACACCTTC. Amino acids: CASSQDRTGFRSYTF. The chain links TRBV4-3 to TRBJ1-2; 7 bases are shared with TRBD1. The J segment lost 9 bases and the V segment lost 0 bases, leaving 10 bases of the junction unmatched. Looked up from germline, CDR1 is LGHNA and CDR2 is YSLEER. The CDR3 spans 15 residues.

The chain is built from TRBV5-1 and TRBJ2-5; 9 nucleotides agree with TRBD2. V shed 3 bases and J 1 base; nucleotides not matched to a gene: 4. Per the germline V gene, CDR1 is SGHRS and CDR2 is YFSETQ. The CDR3 sequence is 15 residues long. CDR3 sequence: CASSWGSGSQETQYF. In DNA form, the CDR3 reads TGCGCCAGCAGCTGGGGTAGCGGGAGCCAAGAGACCCAGTACTTC.